The rows below give T cell receptor beta chains drawn from one sample of a study of response to subunit inactivated influenza vaccine. TCRdb ran MiXCR on the RT-PCR reads and lists one entry per CDR3 protein. The sample has 300,000 to 350,000 distinct CDR3 sequences, roughly 22% seen once; the top ten hold roughly 10%. The sample here was PBMCs from blood, taken approximately 20 months after vaccination. The receptor set was obtained from a man aged 50 to 69 who received an inactivated influenza vaccine. The CDR3 runs from the conserved cysteine through the conserved F or W. The D gene is left open where the match is weak. Size is stated for part of the rows, as once, few or many counts, or as a class when the clone is expanded.

D gene	V gene	clone size	J gene	CDR3 protein	CDR3 DNA
NA	TRBV7-9	few	TRBJ1-2	CASSLPDRPNYGYTF	TGTGCCAGCAGCTTACCGGATCGTCCTAACTATGGCTACACCTTC
TRBD1	TRBV20-1	many	TRBJ1-5	CSAGQGSRSNQPQHF	TGCAGTGCCGGACAGGGATCTCGTAGCAATCAGCCCCAGCATTTT
NA	TRBV20-1	NA	TRBJ1-5	CSAKKGGQPQHF	TGCAGTGCTAAAAAAGGCGGGCAGCCCCAGCATTTT
NA	TRBV12-3/TRBV12-4	NA	TRBJ1-2	CASSGETRANGYTF	TGTGCCAGCAGTGGAGAGACACGGGCAAATGGCTACACCTTC
NA	TRBV4-3	few	TRBJ1-6	CASSQDHGTENSPLHF	TGCGCCAGCAGCCAAGACCATGGGACCGAAAATTCACCCCTCCACTTT
TRBD1	TRBV30	NA	TRBJ2-1	CAWGTGMTYNEQFF	TGTGCCTGGGGGACAGGGATGACCTACAATGAGCAGTTCTTC
NA	TRBV6-1	NA	TRBJ2-3	CASSERGRRGAPEGTDTQYF	TGTGCCAGCAGTGAAAGGGGGCGGCGCGGGGCGCCGGAGGGCACAGATACGCAGTATTTT
TRBD2	TRBV29-1	few	TRBJ2-7	CSVKTSGSYEQYF	TGCAGCGTTAAGACTAGCGGGAGTTACGAGCAGTACTTC
TRBD2	TRBV11-2	few	TRBJ2-2	CASSRLAGGSRTGELFF	TGTGCCAGCAGCCGACTAGCGGGGGGGTCTCGGACCGGGGAGCTGTTTTTT
NA	TRBV5-6	NA	TRBJ2-3	CASSLVSRVGWDTQYF	TGTGCCAGCAGCTTGGTTAGTAGGGTCGGCTGGGATACGCAGTATTTT
NA	TRBV7-2	NA	TRBJ1-1	CASSLVLGNTEAFF	TGTGCCAGCAGCTTAGTCCTAGGGAACACTGAAGCTTTCTTT
NA	TRBV5-4	NA	TRBJ2-6	CASSFRTPWANVLTF	TGTGCCAGCAGCTTCCGGACACCGTGGGCCAACGTCCTGACTTTC
TRBD1	TRBV20-1	NA	TRBJ1-2	CSAKTGNTPGGYTF	TGCAGTGCTAAGACAGGGAACACACCTGGTGGCTACACCTTC
NA	TRBV12-3/TRBV12-4	NA	TRBJ2-1	CASSRETSSYNEQFF	TGTGCCAGCAGCCGGGAGACCAGCTCCTACAATGAGCAGTTCTTC
NA	TRBV6-2/TRBV6-3	few	TRBJ2-2	CASSYSTSRPTGELFF	TGTGCCAGCAGTTACTCTACGAGCAGACCCACCGGGGAGCTGTTTTTT
NA	TRBV25-1	NA	TRBJ1-4	CASSDPRSVGEKLFF	TGTGCCAGCAGTGACCCCCGATCGGTGGGTGAAAAACTGTTTTTT
NA	TRBV30	few	TRBJ2-6	CAWSIKANVLTF	TGTGCCTGGTCCATTAAGGCCAACGTCCTGACTTTC
TRBD1	TRBV12-3/TRBV12-4	many	TRBJ2-2	CASSSTGTGELFF	TGTGCCAGCAGTTCGACAGGGACCGGGGAGCTGTTTTTT
NA	TRBV9	many	TRBJ2-2	CASSVAGMFTGELFF	TGTGCCAGCAGCGTAGCTGGGATGTTCACCGGGGAGCTGTTTTTT
NA	TRBV4-1	NA	TRBJ2-5	CASSQVVRVQETQYF	TGCGCCAGCAGCCAAGTCGTCAGGGTACAAGAGACCCAGTACTTC
NA	TRBV12-3/TRBV12-4	NA	TRBJ1-5	CASSFYRDKNQPQHF	TGTGCCAGCAGTTTTTACCGGGACAAAAATCAGCCCCAGCATTTT
NA	TRBV5-1	few	TRBJ2-2	CASSSRDTRTGELFF	TGCGCCAGCAGCTCCCGGGACACAAGAACCGGGGAGCTGTTTTTT
NA	TRBV12-3/TRBV12-4	few	TRBJ1-4	CASSPGVQVGNEKLFF	TGTGCCAGCAGTCCCGGAGTCCAGGTGGGGAATGAAAAACTGTTTTTT
NA	TRBV6-1	NA	TRBJ1-3	CASRVDQSGNTIYF	TGTGCCAGCAGAGTCGACCAATCTGGAAACACCATATATTTT
TRBD2	TRBV5-1	few	TRBJ2-1	CASKDLAGTYNEQFF	TGCGCCAGCAAAGACCTAGCGGGGACCTACAATGAGCAGTTCTTC
TRBD2	TRBV28	few	TRBJ2-1	CASSRGLADYNEQFF	TGTGCCAGCAGCCGTGGACTAGCGGATTACAATGAGCAGTTCTTC
NA	TRBV5-4	NA	TRBJ2-5	CASSFRAGETQYF	TGTGCCAGCAGCTTTAGGGCGGGAGAGACCCAGTACTTC
NA	TRBV6-1	few	TRBJ1-3	CASSHGSSGNTIYF	TGTGCCAGCAGCCATGGTAGCTCTGGAAACACCATATATTTT
NA	TRBV7-6	many	TRBJ2-5	CASSLARQQETQYF	TGTGCCAGCAGCTTAGCCAGACAGCAAGAGACCCAGTACTTC
TRBD2	TRBV27	few	TRBJ2-1	CASSFGTKPYNEQFF	TGTGCCAGCAGTTTCGGGACTAAGCCTTACAATGAGCAGTTCTTC
TRBD1	TRBV20-1	NA	TRBJ1-5	CSANGQGGGNQPQHF	TGCAGTGCCAATGGACAGGGTGGGGGCAATCAGCCCCAGCATTTT
NA	TRBV7-2	NA	TRBJ1-1	CASSLETRGWATEAFF	TGTGCCAGCAGCTTAGAAACGAGGGGTTGGGCCACTGAAGCTTTCTTT
NA	TRBV29-1	few	TRBJ2-5	CSVEEGPVGTQYF	TGCAGCGTTGAAGAAGGTCCGGTAGGGACCCAGTACTTC
NA	TRBV28	NA	TRBJ1-6	CAAGAYNSPLHF	TGTGCCGCAGGGGCCTATAATTCACCCCTCCACTTT
TRBD2	TRBV4-3	few	TRBJ2-1	CASSQAPLAVSSYNEQFF	TGCGCCAGCAGCCAAGCCCCACTAGCGGTAAGCTCCTACAATGAGCAGTTCTTC
NA	TRBV12-3/TRBV12-4	NA	TRBJ1-2	CASSWRASQGYTF	TGTGCCAGCAGTTGGCGGGCGTCGCAAGGCTACACCTTC
TRBD1	TRBV5-1	few	TRBJ1-4	CASSWGTGNEKLFF	TGCGCCAGCAGCTGGGGGACAGGAAATGAAAAACTGTTTTTT
TRBD1	TRBV2	many	TRBJ1-2	CASRADRGGYGYTF	TGTGCCAGCAGAGCGGACAGGGGAGGATATGGCTACACCTTC